Only one count was recorded for the clone carrying this T cell receptor (beta chain). Naive CD8 cells lacked CD45RO and underwent positive selection for CCR7, leaving out terminally differentiated effector memory CD45RA+ cells. This sample was included in a study of shared clonotypes between healthy human individuals. Using immunoSEQ multiplex PCR, the repertoire was profiled, and TCRdb retains in-frame clones only, with some absent. Here the sample spans a few million clones, over 85% being singletons. V was shortened by 5 bases and J by 5 bases, with 10 bases between the two germline ends. Per the germline V gene, CDR1 is SEHNR and CDR2 is FQNEAQ (reference sequence). CDR3 length equals 12 residues.

The sequencing sample was made of naive CD8+ T cells from PBMCs. This rearrangement joins TRBV7-9 to TRBJ2-7; D is possibly TRBD1 (6 bases). This clonotype was sampled from a man younger than 35 in good health. Some clones in this sample may be carry-over from other donors' samples. CDR3 in amino acids: CASSQQGHEQYF. CDR3 bases: TGTGCCAGCAGCCAACAGGGCCACGAGCAGTACTTC.